This T cell receptor (beta chain) was captured by sequencing in a study of blood T cell repertoires in COVID-19. Libraries were prepared by immunoSEQ multiplex PCR; TCRdb keeps only in-frame clonotypes and omits some of them. The repertoire holds about 120,000 clones, with 60% to 80% as singletons. This clone has a handful of counts. V lost 10 bases to trimming and J lost 2 bases, with 15 bases between them. The length of the CDR3 is 15 residues. Germline CDR1 is MDHEN and CDR2 is SYDVKM. The chain links TRBV28 to TRBJ2-6; no clear D. The sequenced material came from peripheral blood. The clonotype comes from a human donor in a cohort sampled during active COVID-19. The CDR3 sequence: CATSVVRTGANVLTF. CDR3 DNA sequence: TGTGCCACCTCCGTAGTGAGGACTGGGGCCAACGTCCTGACTTTC.